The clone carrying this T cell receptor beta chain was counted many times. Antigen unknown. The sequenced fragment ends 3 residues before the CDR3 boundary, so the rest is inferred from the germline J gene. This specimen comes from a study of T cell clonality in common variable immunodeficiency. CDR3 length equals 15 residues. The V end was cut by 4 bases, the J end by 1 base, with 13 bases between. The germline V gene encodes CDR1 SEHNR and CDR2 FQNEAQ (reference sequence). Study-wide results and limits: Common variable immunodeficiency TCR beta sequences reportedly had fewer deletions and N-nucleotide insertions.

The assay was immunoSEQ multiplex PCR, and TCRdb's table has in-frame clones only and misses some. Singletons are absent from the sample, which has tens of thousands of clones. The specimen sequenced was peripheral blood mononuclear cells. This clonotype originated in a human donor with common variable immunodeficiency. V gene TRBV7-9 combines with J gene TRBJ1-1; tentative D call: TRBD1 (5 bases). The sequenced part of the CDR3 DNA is TGTGCCAGCAGCTCTGGGGGGGGGTGGAACACTGAA. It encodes CASSSGGGWNTE. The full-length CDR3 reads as CASSSGGGWNTEAFF.